The clone carrying this T cell receptor (beta chain) was seen a few times. As yet, its antigen is unknown. In TCRdb, the 5' RACE reads were re-called with MiXCR into one record per CDR3 protein. This table holds 40,000 or so distinct CDR3 sequences, 5% to 6% found once. V was pared by 0 bases and J by 4 bases, with 16 bases between. CDR3 length equals 17 residues. Germline CDR1 and CDR2: SGHDN and FVKESK. This record comes from a study of early T cells in non-severe SARS-CoV-2 infection. Across the study: The input, bulk RNA from unsorted whole blood, was sequenced, and chains were unpaired. Regarding the study as a whole: Private and CD4 specificities were missed by VDJdb matching, which favored anti-spike CD8 responses.

The TCR comes from an adult who was a healthcare worker with PCR-confirmed SARS-CoV-2 infection or an uninfected control (not recorded which). The chain combines TRBV14 with TRBJ2-1; D is uncertain. The sequencing used whole blood, collected at baseline. Here the CDR3 DNA reads TGTGCCAGCAGCCAAGATTACCCCGCAACTCCTTACAATGAGCAGTTCTTC. Translation: CASSQDYPATPYNEQFF.